What follows describes a single T cell receptor beta chain. This record belongs to a study of T-cell reconstitution after alpha-beta-depleted transplantation in children. The TCRbeta library was prepared with unique molecular identifiers. TCRdb re-analysed the PCR reads in MiXCR, keeping a single row per CDR3 protein. The table has around 400,000 distinct CDR3 sequences, roughly 11% seen once; the top ten hold roughly 5.5%. CDR1 and CDR2 (germline): SGHVS, FNYEAQ. J lost 5 bases, V lost 5 bases, and 7 bases had no gene match. This CDR3 comprises 15 residues. The TCR comes from a human donor who donated a stem cell graft to a child with acute myeloid leukemia. The specimen was PBMCs from the stem cell graft donor, collected from the stem cell graft. The rearrangement joins TRBV7-6 to TRBJ2-5; 11 bases align to TRBD2. This CDR3 is CASSPLLAGVETQYF. The CDR3 nucleotides read TGTGCCAGCAGCCCGCTACTAGCGGGAGTGGAGACCCAGTACTTC. Full variable domain (remainder filled in from reference TRBV7-6 and TRBJ2-5): GAGVSQSPRYKVTKRGQDVALRCDPISGHVSLYWYRQALGQGPEFLTYFNYEAQQDKSGLPNDRFSAERPEGSISTLTIQRTEQRDSAMYRCASSPLLAGVETQYFGPGTRLLVL.